This T cell receptor (beta chain) was sequenced during a study of CD8 T cells in Susac syndrome (dated by TCRdb to between 2019 and 2020). The study in broad terms: Among the Susac syndrome patients who were sequenced, clinically active disease was present in more than 5 and clinical remission was observed in eight. At blood withdrawal, Susac syndrome patients were therapy-naive, treated with corticosteroids (with IVIg additionally given to some), or treated with IVIg alone. Repertoire sequencing was used to test whether CD8+ T cell activation and differentiation in Susac syndrome was antigen driven. What the research found in general, with its limitations: The number of individuals in the TCR sequencing and HLA analysis was recognized as being relatively small. In the CD4+ T cell repertoire of Susac syndrome patients, clonal expansion was not detected.

The germline V gene supplies CDR1 SGDLS and CDR2 YYNGEE. Trimming removed 4 bases from V and 7 bases from J; the gene matches leave 13 bases unexplained. Counted from cysteine to phenylalanine, this CDR3 has 15 amino acids. Kept here is only the CDR3 DNA, which spans 45 bases and is read in frame from base 1. Note on this clonotype: The specificity of this receptor is unknown. No much larger clonotype is one base removed from it; base qualities were not supplied.

RNA was extracted using the RNeasy kit, and about 0.5 to 1 microgram was reverse transcribed with random hexamers. The immunoSEQ multiplex PCR assay, which covers 54 Vbeta and 13 Jbeta segments, was used to amplify TCR beta CDR3 regions. PCR amplification bias was corrected using a synthetic template baseline for primer optimization and computational correction. The paper's data handling went like this. Reads were assigned to V, D and J genes according to IMGT and analyzed in immunoSEQ Analyzer, with only productive sequences retained. Clonality was calculated as one minus the Shannon entropy normalized by log2 of the number of productive unique sequences. Public and private clones were assessed among the 100 most prevalent clones of each patient and control. Susac-specific clones were defined as absent from healthy and MS cohorts, around 970 published viral clones and other ImmuneACCESS disease sequences. TCRdb took the public reads, trimmed them with fastp at Q25, ran MiXCR for clone calling and kept in-frame beta chains. Each CDR3 protein gets just one entry, which takes the most common genes and DNA from the rows behind it. The V and J calls, along with clone size, are taken from TCRdb and not from the paper's own processing. For this sample there are approximately 210,000 distinct CDR3 sequences; about 94% appear just once. Of the sample, about 0.15% is held by the ten largest clones.

Peripheral blood CD8+ and CD4+ T cells from healthy donors, Susac syndrome patients and multiple sclerosis patients were profiled using high-throughput TCR beta sequencing. The Susac syndrome patients fulfilled recently defined diagnostic criteria for either definite or probable disease. CD8+ TEMRA cells were enriched by FACS, while bulk CD8+ and CD4+ T cells were purified by magnetic negative isolation. Blood was drawn into EDTA tubes, processed within 24 hours, and PBMCs were isolated by density gradient centrifugation. PBMCs intended for TCR sequencing were cryopreserved in liquid nitrogen and thawed later in a water bath at 37 degrees C. The sorted or isolated CD4+, CD8+ and CD8+ TEMRA cells reached a purity of at least 90%.

The sample taken for sequencing was CD4+ T cells from PBMCs. The TCR originated in a human donor with Susac syndrome. This chain joins TRBV9 to TRBJ1-1, and TRBD1 aligns with 7 junction nucleotides. The CDR3 reads as follows: CASSPQTGPRGEAFF. The nucleotide sequence reads as follows: TGTGCCAGCAGCCCCCAGACAGGGCCGAGAGGTGAAGCTTTCTTT. This CDR3, with the reference TRBV9 and TRBJ1-1 proteins standing in past its ends, gives the full variable domain DSGVTQTPKHLITATGQRVTLRCSPRSGDLSVYWYQQSLDQGLQFLIQYYNGEERAKGNILERFSAQQFPDLHSELNLSSLELGDSALYFCASSPQTGPRGEAFFGQGTRLTVV.